This T cell receptor beta chain derives from a study of control samples from healthy donors and cancer patients. The CDR3 runs 17 residues. From germline, CDR1 is MDHEN and CDR2 SYDVKM. The ends were cut back, 3 bases at V and 0 bases at J, with 12 bases in the middle. Sequenced by immunoSEQ multiplex PCR; TCRdb stores in-frame clones only, minus some. The profile shows over 110,000 clones, about nine tenths of them singletons. This rearrangement joins TRBV28 to TRBJ1-6; TRBD1 is a possible D gene (5 bases). This TCR came from a woman in her twenties or thirties in good health. The material sequenced was blood. The CDR3 protein is CASSFSRQSSYNSPLHF. The CDR3 nucleotides are TGTGCCAGCAGTTTCTCTAGACAGAGCTCCTATAATTCACCCCTCCACTTT.